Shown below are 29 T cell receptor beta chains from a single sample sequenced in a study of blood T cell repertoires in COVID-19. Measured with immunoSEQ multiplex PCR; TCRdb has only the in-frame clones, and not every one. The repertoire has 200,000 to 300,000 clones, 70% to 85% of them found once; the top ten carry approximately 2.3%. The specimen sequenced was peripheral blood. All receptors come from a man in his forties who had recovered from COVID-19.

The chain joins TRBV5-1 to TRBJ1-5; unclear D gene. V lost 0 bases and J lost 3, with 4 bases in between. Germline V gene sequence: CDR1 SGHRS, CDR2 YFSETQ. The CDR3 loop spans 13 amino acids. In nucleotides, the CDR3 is TGCGCCAGCAGCTTGGGGGCCAATCAGCCCCAGCATTTT. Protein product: CASSLGANQPQHF. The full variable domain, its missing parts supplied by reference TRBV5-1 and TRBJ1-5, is KAGVTQTPRYLIKTRGQQVTLSCSPISGHRSVSWYQQTPGQGLQFLFEYFSETQRNKGNFPGRFSGRQFSNSRSEMNVSTLELGDSALYLCASSLGANQPQHFGDGTRLSIL.

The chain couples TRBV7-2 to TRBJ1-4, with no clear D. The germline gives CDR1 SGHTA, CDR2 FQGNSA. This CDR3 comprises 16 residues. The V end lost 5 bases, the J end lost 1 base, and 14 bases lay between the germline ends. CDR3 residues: CASSPQAPQTNEKLFF. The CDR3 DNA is TGTGCCAGCAGCCCGCAGGCACCTCAAACTAATGAAAAACTGTTTTTT.

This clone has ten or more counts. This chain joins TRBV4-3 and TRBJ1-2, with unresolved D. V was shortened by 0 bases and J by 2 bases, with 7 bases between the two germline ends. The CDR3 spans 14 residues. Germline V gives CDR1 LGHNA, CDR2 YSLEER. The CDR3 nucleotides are TGCGCCAGCAGCCAAGATATAAGCAACTATGGCTACACCTTC. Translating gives CASSQDISNYGYTF.

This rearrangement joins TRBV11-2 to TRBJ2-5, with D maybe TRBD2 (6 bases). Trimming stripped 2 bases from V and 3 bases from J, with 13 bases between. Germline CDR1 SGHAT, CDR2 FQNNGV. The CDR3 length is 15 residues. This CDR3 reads CASSLLGGYEETQYF. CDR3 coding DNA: TGTGCCAGCAGCTTATTGGGGGGTTACGAAGAGACCCAGTACTTC.

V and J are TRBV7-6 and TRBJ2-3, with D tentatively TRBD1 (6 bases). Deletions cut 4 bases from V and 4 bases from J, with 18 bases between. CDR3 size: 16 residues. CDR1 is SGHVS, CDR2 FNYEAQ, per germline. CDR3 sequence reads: CASSSEQGFFADTQYF. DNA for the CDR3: TGTGCCAGCAGCTCCGAACAGGGTTTTTTTGCAGATACGCAGTATTTT.

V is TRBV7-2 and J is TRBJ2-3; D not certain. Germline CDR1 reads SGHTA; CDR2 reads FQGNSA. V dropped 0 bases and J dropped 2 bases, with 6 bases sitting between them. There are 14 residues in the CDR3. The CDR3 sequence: CASSLAPYTDTQYF. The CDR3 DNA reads TGTGCCAGCAGCTTAGCCCCTTACACAGATACGCAGTATTTT. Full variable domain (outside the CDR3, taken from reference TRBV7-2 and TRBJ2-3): GAGVSQSPSNKVTEKGKDVELRCDPISGHTALYWYRQSLGQGLEFLIYFQGNSAPDKSGLPSDRFSAERTGGSVSTLTIQRTQQEDSAVYLCASSLAPYTDTQYFGPGTRLTVL.

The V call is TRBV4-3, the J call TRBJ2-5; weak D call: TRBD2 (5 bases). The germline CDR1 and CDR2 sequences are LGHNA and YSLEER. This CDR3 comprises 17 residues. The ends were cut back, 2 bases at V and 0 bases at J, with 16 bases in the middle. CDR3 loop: CASSQYWVGEYQETQYF. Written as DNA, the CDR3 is TGCGCCAGCAGCCAATATTGGGTTGGGGAGTACCAAGAGACCCAGTACTTC.

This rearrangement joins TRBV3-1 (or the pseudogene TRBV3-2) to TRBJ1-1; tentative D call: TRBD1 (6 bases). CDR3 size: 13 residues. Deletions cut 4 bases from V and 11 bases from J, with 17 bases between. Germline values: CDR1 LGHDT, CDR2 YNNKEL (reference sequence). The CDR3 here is CASSPMRGGLAFF. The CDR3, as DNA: TGTGCCAGCAGCCCCATGAGGGGGGGATTGGCTTTCTTT.

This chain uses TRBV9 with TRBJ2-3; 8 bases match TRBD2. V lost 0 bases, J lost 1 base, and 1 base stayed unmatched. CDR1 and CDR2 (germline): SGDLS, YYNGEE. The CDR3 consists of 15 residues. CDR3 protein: CASSVGSGGTDTQYF. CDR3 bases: TGTGCCAGCAGCGTAGGTAGCGGGGGCACAGATACGCAGTATTTT. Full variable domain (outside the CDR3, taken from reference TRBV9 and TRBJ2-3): DSGVTQTPKHLITATGQRVTLRCSPRSGDLSVYWYQQSLDQGLQFLIQYYNGEERAKGNILERFSAQQFPDLHSELNLSSLELGDSALYFCASSVGSGGTDTQYFGPGTRLTVL.

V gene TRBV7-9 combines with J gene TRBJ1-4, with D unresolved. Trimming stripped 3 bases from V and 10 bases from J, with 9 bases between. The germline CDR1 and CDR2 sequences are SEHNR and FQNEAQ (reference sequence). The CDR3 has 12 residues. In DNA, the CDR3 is TGTGCCAGCAGCTTTGGTCAGTCAAAACTGTTTTTT. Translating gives CASSFGQSKLFF.

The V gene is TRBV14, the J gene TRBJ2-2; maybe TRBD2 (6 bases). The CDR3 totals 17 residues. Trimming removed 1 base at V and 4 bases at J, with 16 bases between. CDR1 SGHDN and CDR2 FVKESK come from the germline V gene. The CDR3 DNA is TGTGCCAGCAGCCAAGTACTTTGGAGGGTTGGCACCGGGGAGCTGTTTTTT. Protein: CASSQVLWRVGTGELFF.

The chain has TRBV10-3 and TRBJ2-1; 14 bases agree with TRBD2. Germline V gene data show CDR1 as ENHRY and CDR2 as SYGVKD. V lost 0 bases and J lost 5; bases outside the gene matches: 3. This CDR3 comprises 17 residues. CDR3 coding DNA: TGTGCCATCAGTGAGTCAGGGACTAGCGGGAGCAACAATGAGCAGTTCTTC. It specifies CAISESGTSGSNNEQFF.

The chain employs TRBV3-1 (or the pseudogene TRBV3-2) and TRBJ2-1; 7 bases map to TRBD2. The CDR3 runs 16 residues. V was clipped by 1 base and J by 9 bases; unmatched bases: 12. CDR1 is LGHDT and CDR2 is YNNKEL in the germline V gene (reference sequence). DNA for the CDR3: TGTGCCAGCAGCCAAGGGGGTCTAGCGGCAGCGGCTGAGCAGTTCTTC. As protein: CASSQGGLAAAAEQFF.

The CDR3 loop reads CASSGPRTDTGELFF. The CDR3 coding sequence is TGTGCCAGCAGCGGGCCTAGGACAGACACCGGGGAGCTGTTTTTT. The V gene is TRBV9, the J gene TRBJ2-2; D possibly corresponds to TRBD1 (6 bases). Trimming pared 3 bases from V and 3 bases from J, leaving 12 bases between. The germline CDR1 and CDR2 sequences are SGDLS and YYNGEE. This CDR3 is 15 amino acids long.

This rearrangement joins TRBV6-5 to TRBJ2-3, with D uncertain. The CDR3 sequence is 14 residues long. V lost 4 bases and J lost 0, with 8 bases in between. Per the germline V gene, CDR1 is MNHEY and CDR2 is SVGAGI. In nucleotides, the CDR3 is TGTGCCAGCAGTTTCGACACCAGCACAGATACGCAGTATTTT. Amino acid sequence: CASSFDTSTDTQYF.

Written as DNA, the CDR3 is TGTGCCAGCTCACTGTCCGATACGCGAGGCTACACCTTC. This encodes CASSLSDTRGYTF. This chain joins TRBV18 and TRBJ1-2; D gene unclear. CDR1 KGHSH and CDR2 LQKENI come from the germline V gene. With 4 bases removed from V and 8 bases from J, the gap between germline ends came to 14 bases. The CDR3 is 13 residues long.

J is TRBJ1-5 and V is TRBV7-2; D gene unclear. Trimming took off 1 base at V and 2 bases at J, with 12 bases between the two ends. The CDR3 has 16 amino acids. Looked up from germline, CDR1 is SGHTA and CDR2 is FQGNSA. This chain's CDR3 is CASSLVTSGGNQPQHF. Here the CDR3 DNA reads TGTGCCAGCAGCTTAGTAACGAGCGGGGGCAATCAGCCCCAGCATTTT. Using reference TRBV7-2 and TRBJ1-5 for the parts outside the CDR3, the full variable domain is GAGVSQSPSNKVTEKGKDVELRCDPISGHTALYWYRQSLGQGLEFLIYFQGNSAPDKSGLPSDRFSAERTGGSVSTLTIQRTQQEDSAVYLCASSLVTSGGNQPQHFGDGTRLSIL.

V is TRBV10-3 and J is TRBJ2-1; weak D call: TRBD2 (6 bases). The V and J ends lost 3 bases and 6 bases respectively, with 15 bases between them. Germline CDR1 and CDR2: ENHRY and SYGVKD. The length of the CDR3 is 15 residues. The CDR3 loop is CAISDSRERGNEQFF. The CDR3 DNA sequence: TGTGCCATCAGTGATAGTCGGGAGAGGGGCAATGAGCAGTTCTTC.

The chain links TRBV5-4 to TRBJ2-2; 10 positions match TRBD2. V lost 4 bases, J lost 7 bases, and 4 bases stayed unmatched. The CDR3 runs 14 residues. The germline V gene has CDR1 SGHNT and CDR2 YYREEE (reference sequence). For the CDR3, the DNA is TGTGCCAGCAGCGAGAAGCGGGAGGGCGGGGAGCTGTTTTTT. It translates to CASSEKREGGELFF. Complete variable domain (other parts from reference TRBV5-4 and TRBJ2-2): ETGVTQSPTHLIKTRGQQVTLRCSSQSGHNTVSWYQQALGQGPQFIFQYYREEENGRGNFPPRFSGLQFPNYSSELNVNALELDDSALYLCASSEKREGGELFFGEGSRLTVL.

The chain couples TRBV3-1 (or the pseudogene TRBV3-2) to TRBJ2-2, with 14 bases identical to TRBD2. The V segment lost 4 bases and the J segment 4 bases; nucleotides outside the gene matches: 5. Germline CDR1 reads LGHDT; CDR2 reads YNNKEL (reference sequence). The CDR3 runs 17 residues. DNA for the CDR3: TGTGCCAGCAGCCGAGGACTAGCGGGAGGTACCACCGGGGAGCTGTTTTTT. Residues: CASSRGLAGGTTGELFF.

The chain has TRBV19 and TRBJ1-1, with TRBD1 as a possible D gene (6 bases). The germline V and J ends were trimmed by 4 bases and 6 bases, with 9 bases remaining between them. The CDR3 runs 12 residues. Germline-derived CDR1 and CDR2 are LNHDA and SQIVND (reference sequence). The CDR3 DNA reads TGTGCCAGTAGTAGCGAGGGGGCTGAAGCTTTCTTT. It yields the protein CASSSEGAEAFF.

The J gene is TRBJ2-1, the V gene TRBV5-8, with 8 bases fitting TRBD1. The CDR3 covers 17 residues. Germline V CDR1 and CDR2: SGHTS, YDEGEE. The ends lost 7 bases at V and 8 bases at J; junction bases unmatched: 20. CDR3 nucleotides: TGTGCCAGCGACAGGGGAGGTGGGGGCACGTGGGGCGATGAGCAGTTCTTC. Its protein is CASDRGGGGTWGDEQFF.

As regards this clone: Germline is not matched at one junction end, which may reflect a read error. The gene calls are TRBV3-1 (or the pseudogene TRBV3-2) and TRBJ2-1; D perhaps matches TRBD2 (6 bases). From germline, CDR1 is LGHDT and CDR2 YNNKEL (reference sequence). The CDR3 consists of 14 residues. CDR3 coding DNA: TGTGCCAGCAGCCCCCAAGCCGGGAGCGGGCCACAGATCTTC. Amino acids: CASSPQAGSGPQIF.

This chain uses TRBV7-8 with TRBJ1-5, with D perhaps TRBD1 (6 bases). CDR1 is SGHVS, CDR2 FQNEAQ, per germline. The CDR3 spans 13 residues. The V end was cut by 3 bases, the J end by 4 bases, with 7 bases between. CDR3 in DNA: TGTGCCAGCAGCTTCGACAGGAATCAGCCCCAGCATTTT. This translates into CASSFDRNQPQHF.

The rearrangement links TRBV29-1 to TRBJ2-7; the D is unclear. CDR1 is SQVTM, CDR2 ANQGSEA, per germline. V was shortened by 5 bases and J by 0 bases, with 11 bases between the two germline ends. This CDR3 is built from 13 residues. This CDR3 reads CSVLDPSSYEQYF. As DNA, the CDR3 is TGCAGCGTTCTAGATCCTAGCTCCTACGAGCAGTACTTC.

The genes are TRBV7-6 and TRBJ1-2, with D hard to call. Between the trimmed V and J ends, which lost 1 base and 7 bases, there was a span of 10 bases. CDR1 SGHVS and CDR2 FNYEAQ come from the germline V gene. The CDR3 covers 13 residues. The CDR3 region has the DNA TGTGCCAGCAGCTTAGGCGGCTACTTTGGCTACACCTTC. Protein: CASSLGGYFGYTF.

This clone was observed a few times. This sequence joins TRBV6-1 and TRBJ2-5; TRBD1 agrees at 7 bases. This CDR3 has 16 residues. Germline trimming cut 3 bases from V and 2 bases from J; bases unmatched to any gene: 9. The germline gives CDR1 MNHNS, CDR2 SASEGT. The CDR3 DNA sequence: TGTGCCAGCAGTGACCGACGACAGGGCCTACAAGAGACCCAGTACTTC. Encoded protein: CASSDRRQGLQETQYF.

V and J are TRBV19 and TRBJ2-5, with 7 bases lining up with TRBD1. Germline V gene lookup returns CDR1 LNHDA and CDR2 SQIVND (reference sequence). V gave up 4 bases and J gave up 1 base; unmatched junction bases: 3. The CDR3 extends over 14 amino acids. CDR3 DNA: TGTGCCAGTAGTAGACAGGGTTCCCAAGAGACCCAGTACTTC. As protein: CASSRQGSQETQYF.

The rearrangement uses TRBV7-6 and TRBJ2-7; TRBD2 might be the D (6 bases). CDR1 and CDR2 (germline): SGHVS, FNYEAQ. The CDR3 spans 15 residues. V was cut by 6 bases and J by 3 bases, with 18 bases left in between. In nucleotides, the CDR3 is TGTGCCAGCAGTACGGGAGACGGGAGTCGCTACGAGCAGTACTTC. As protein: CASSTGDGSRYEQYF.